Detailed here is one T cell receptor (beta chain). This sample was included in a study of blood T cell repertoires in COVID-19. Study overall: T cells, B-cell-depleted T cells, or PBMCs supplied cDNA or gDNA.

Recruits, aged 18 to 89 years, lived in 24 US areas. Cohorts were assigned according to the clinical history that participants reported. The CDR3 totals 17 residues. V shed 3 bases, J shed 0 bases, and the junction held 5 bases outside the gene matches. Looked up from germline, CDR1 is KGHSH and CDR2 is LQKENI. In the source study's methods: Cell counts per sample came from amplifying reference gene primers. Sequencing was performed with immunoSEQ multiplex PCR; in TCRdb, only in-frame clones are kept and a portion is missing. Clonal size and the V and J genes are those of that table, whereas D and trimming came from the DNA. The sample contains 150,000 to 200,000 clones, approximately 82% of which appear only once.

The material sequenced was PBMCs or T cells enriched from blood (not recorded which). This rearrangement joins TRBV18 to TRBJ2-2; 9 bases are shared with TRBD2. The sequence came from a man aged 50 to 60 who had recovered from COVID-19. This CDR3 is CASSPIAGVTNTGELFF. As DNA, the CDR3 is TGTGCCAGCTCACCTATAGCGGGGGTGACGAACACCGGGGAGCTGTTTTTT. Full variable domain (missing parts from reference TRBV18 and TRBJ2-2): NAGVMQNPRHLVRRRGQEARLRCSPMKGHSHVYWYRQLPEEGLKFMVYLQKENIIDESGMPKERFSAEFPKEGPSILRIQQVVRGDSAAYFCASSPIAGVTNTGELFFGEGSRLTVL.